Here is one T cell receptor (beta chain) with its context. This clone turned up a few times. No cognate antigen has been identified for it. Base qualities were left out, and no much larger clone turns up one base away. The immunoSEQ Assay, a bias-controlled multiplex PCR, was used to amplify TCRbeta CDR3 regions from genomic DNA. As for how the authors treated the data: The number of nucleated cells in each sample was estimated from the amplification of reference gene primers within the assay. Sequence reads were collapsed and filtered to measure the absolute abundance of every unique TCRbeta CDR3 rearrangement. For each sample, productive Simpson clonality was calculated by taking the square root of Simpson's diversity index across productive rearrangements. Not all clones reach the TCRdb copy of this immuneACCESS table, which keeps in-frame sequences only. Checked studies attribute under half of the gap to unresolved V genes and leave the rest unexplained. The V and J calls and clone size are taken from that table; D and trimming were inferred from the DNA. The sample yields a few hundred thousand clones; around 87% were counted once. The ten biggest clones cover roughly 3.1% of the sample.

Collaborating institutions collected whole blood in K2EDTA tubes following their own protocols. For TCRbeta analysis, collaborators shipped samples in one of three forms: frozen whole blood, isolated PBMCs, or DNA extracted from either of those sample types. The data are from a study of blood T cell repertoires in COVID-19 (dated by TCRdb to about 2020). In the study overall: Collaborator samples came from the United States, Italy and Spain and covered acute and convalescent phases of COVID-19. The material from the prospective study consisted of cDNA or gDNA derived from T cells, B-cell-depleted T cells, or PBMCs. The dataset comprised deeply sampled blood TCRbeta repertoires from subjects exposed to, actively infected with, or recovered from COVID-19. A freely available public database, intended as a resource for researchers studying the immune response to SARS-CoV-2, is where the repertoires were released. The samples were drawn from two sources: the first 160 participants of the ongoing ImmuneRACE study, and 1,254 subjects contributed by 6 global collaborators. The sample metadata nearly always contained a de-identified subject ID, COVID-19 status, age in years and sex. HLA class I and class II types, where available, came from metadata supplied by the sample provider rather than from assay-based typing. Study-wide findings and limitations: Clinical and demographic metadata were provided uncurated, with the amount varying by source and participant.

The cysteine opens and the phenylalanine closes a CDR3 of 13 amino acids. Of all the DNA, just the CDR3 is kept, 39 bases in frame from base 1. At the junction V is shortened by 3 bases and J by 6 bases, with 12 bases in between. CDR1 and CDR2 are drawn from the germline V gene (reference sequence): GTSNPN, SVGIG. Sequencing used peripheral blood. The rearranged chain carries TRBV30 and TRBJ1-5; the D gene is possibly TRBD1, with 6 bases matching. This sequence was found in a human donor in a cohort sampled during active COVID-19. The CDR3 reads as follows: CAWSGDKIQPQHF. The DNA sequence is TGTGCCTGGAGCGGGGACAAAATTCAGCCCCAGCATTTT.